This T cell receptor (beta chain) was sequenced in a study of blood T cell repertoires in COVID-19. Study in general: COVID-19 samples, acute and convalescent, were from the United States, Italy and Spain. Sources were T cells, B-cell-depleted T cells, or PBMCs; the material itself was cDNA or gDNA.

V was pared by 6 bases and J by 7 bases, with 10 bases between. CDR3 length equals 10 residues. Germline V gene data show CDR1 as DFQATT and CDR2 as SNEGSKA (reference sequence). In the source study's methods: Reference gene primer amplification in the assay estimated nucleated cell counts. Here immunoSEQ multiplex PCR was the method, and the copy in TCRdb shows in-frame clones only, minus some. That table is the source of V, J and clone size, and D and trimming were worked out from the DNA. The table shows 250,000 to 300,000 clones, with roughly 90% occurring only once. This receptor was identified in a woman aged 25 to 39 with active or convalescent COVID-19. Sequencing used peripheral blood. V usage is TRBV20-1 and J usage is TRBJ2-7, with D possibly matching TRBD1 (6 bases). CDR3 sequence: CSALQGEQYF. In DNA, the CDR3 is TGCAGTGCCCTACAGGGAGAGCAGTACTTC.